This T cell receptor (beta chain) stems from a study of molecular identifiers for immune sequencing clone quantification. Findings and caveats of the study: Spiked-in Jurkat TCR RNA corresponding to one cell was reported as detectable against about 1 million naive cells.

The CDR3 is made up of 15 amino acids. Germline-derived CDR1 and CDR2 are SEHNR and FQNEAQ (reference sequence). V gave up 1 base and J gave up 3 bases; unmatched junction bases: 6. One entry per CDR3 protein, called by TCRdb with MiXCR from the PCR reads. The data contain more than 450,000 distinct CDR3 sequences, around 23% of them singletons. Input for naive CD8 libraries was about 19,000 to 1,100,000 sorted cells; the RNA fraction used was 10%, 30% or 50%. This clonotype has only a few counts. The antigen remains unidentified. The sequenced sample was naive CD8+ T cells from blood, with Jurkat cell RNA spiked in. The subset here: FACS-sorted CD8+CD4-CCR7+CD45RA+ naive T cells. The chain employs TRBV7-9 and TRBJ2-7; 7 positions agree with TRBD2. This receptor was taken from a human donor in good health. Some libraries in this study had Jurkat cell RNA spiked in. The CDR3 DNA reads TGTGCCAGCAGCTTAGTAGCTAGCGGAAACTACGAGCAGTACTTC. Its protein is CASSLVASGNYEQYF.